The next 26 T cell receptor beta chains were all read from a single sample in a study of HIV-infected children after antiretroviral therapy interruption. The treatment here: PENTA 11 planned treatment interruption arm or continuous ART arm. The TCR library was built from RNA with a 3' RACE protocol and unique molecular identifiers. MiXCR, applied by TCRdb to the 3' RACE reads, yields one record per CDR3 protein. In the table there are roughly 46,000 distinct CDR3 sequences, 4.3% of which are singletons. The sequencing used CD45RA+ CD4+ T cells from PBMCs, pooled from several time points, collected from a donor given antiretroviral therapy, either interrupted or continuous. Subset here: naive CD4+ CD45RA+ CD45RO- T cells. Every receptor here comes from a pool of human donors with HIV.

The genes are TRBV12-3 or TRBV12-4 and TRBJ2-1, with D maybe TRBD1 (5 bases). The CDR3 extends over 15 amino acids. Trimming removed 5 bases from V and 10 bases from J, with 21 bases in between. Written as DNA, the CDR3 is TGTGCCAGCAGTCCCAAGGGGTATCTTTCTAAGGAGCAGTTCTTC. Its translation: CASSPKGYLSKEQFF.

This clonotype has at least ten counts. This chain links TRBV2 with TRBJ1-1, with D perhaps TRBD1 (5 bases). CDR1 and CDR2 (germline): SNHLY, FYNNEI. CDR3 length equals 13 residues. The V gene lost 6 bases and the J gene lost 4 bases, with 12 bases spanning the gap. The CDR3 nucleotides are TGTGCCAGCAGGGACACCTGGGGCACTGAAGCTTTCTTT. Translating gives CASRDTWGTEAFF.

This clonotype was seen many times. The rearrangement links TRBV5-4 to TRBJ2-3; maybe TRBD1 (7 bases). There are 16 residues in the CDR3. The V gene lost 0 bases and the J gene lost 7 bases, with 18 bases spanning the gap. The germline V gene encodes CDR1 SGHNT and CDR2 YYREEE (reference sequence). The CDR3 is CASSLDSARGEYTQYF. The CDR3 DNA follows: TGTGCCAGCAGCTTGGATTCCGCCAGGGGGGAGTATACGCAGTATTTT.

This clonotype was observed many times. The chain carries TRBV28 and TRBJ1-1; D not resolved. Per the germline V gene, CDR1 is MDHEN and CDR2 is SYDVKM. With 7 bases removed from V and 1 base from J, the gap between germline ends came to 16 bases. The CDR3 contains 15 residues. CDR3 sequence: CASTTWVLENTEAFF. CDR3 bases: TGTGCCAGCACCACGTGGGTTCTAGAGAACACTGAAGCTTTCTTT. Combining the CDR3 with reference TRBV28 and TRBJ1-1 gives the whole variable domain DVKVTQSSRYLVKRTGEKVFLECVQDMDHENMFWYRQDPGLGLRLIYFSYDVKMKEKGDIPEGYSVSREKKERFSLILESASTNQTSMYLCASTTWVLENTEAFFGQGTRLTVV.

At least ten counts were recorded for this clonotype. The chain is built from TRBV27 and TRBJ2-7; no definite D call. The V and J ends lost 3 bases and 2 bases respectively, with 11 bases between them. The CDR3 length is 14 residues. CDR1 MNHEY and CDR2 SMNVEV come from the germline V gene (reference sequence). CDR3 loop: CASSLYDGAYEQYF. The CDR3 nucleotides are TGTGCCAGCAGTTTGTACGACGGAGCCTACGAGCAGTACTTC.

By share of the sample, this clonotype is medium-sized. At one boundary the junction diverges from the germline segment, which might be a read error. The chain is built from TRBV30 and TRBJ2-2, with 8 bases that match TRBD1. The CDR3 extends over 14 amino acids. Germline V gives CDR1 GTSNPN, CDR2 SVGIG (reference sequence). In nucleotides, the CDR3 is TGTGCCTGGAGGGACAGGGAGAACACCGGGCAGCTCTACTTT. Encoded protein: CAWRDRENTGQLYF.

This sequence joins TRBV2 and TRBJ1-1; 7 bases are shared with TRBD1. The germline V gene has CDR1 SNHLY and CDR2 FYNNEI. The CDR3 is 15 residues long. Trimming took 6 bases from V and 5 from J; bases not matched to a gene: 12. The CDR3 DNA sequence: TGTGCCAGCAGACTTAGTAGGACAGGAGGGACTGAAGCTTTCTTT. It encodes CASRLSRTGGTEAFF.

Many counts were recorded for this clonotype. The rearrangement joins TRBV18 to TRBJ1-1; D remains unclear. V gave up 2 bases and J gave up 11 bases, with 12 bases separating them. Per the germline V gene, CDR1 is KGHSH and CDR2 is LQKENI. This CDR3 is built from 12 residues. Here the CDR3 DNA reads TGTGCCAGCTCACCAAGTAGGAGTTGGGCTTTCTTT. Its translation: CASSPSRSWAFF.

This clonotype was counted at least ten times. The chain uses TRBV12-3 or TRBV12-4 and TRBJ1-4; D may be TRBD1 (5 bases). V lost 2 bases and J lost 8, with 15 bases in between. This CDR3 has 15 amino acids. This chain's CDR3 is CASSLRARDGEKLFF. CDR3 in DNA: TGTGCCAGCAGTTTAAGGGCCAGGGATGGGGAAAAACTGTTTTTT.

The sample holds many counts of this clonotype. The gene calls are TRBV12-5 and TRBJ2-7; 7 bases fit TRBD2. Germline V gene data show CDR1 as LGHNT and CDR2 as FRNRAP. V was clipped by 6 bases and J by 4 bases; unmatched bases: 6. This CDR3 spans 13 amino acids. CDR3 nucleotide sequence: TGTGCTAGTGGAGTCCAGGGAGGGTACGAGCAGTACTTC. This translates into CASGVQGGYEQYF. Supplemented by reference TRBV12-5 and TRBJ2-7, the full variable domain reads DARVTQTPRHKVTEMGQEVTMRCQPILGHNTVFWYRQTMMQGLELLAYFRNRAPLDDSGMPKDRFSAEMPDATLATLKIQPSEPRDSAVYFCASGVQGGYEQYFGPGTRLTVT.

This clonotype showed up many times. The chain uses TRBV10-2 and TRBJ1-5; perhaps TRBD1 as D (5 bases). This CDR3 is 13 amino acids long. CDR1 and CDR2 (germline): WSHSY, SAAADI. With 1 base removed from V and 6 bases from J, the gap between germline ends came to 7 bases. The CDR3 region has the DNA TGCGCCAGCAGTGAGTTAGGGGCTCAGCCCCAGCATTTT. This encodes CASSELGAQPQHF.

This clonotype was observed at least ten times. CDR3 in DNA: TGTGCCAGCAGCTTAGGGGCCGAACGAACCGGGGCCCAGTACTTC. It codes for CASSLGAERTGAQYF. This rearrangement joins TRBV11-2 to TRBJ2-5, with D perhaps matching TRBD2 (5 bases). Germline CDR1 and CDR2: SGHAT and FQNNGV. V lost 1 base to trimming and J lost 9 bases, with 18 bases between them. The CDR3 is 15 residues long. Based on the CDR3 plus reference TRBV11-2 and TRBJ2-5, the full variable domain is EAGVAQSPRYKIIEKRQSVAFWCNPISGHATLYWYQQILGQGPKLLIQFQNNGVVDDSQLPKDRFSAERLKGVDSTLKIQPAKLEDSAVYLCASSLGAERTGAQYFGPGTRLLVL.

There are many counts of this clonotype. A junction end diverges from the germline sequence, so it may reflect a read error. The CDR3, as DNA: TGTGCCAGCAGCCAAGAATGGGACAACTATAATTCGCCCCTCTACTTT. Its translation: CASSQEWDNYNSPLYF. The chain uses TRBV4-2 and TRBJ1-6, with D perhaps TRBD1 (6 bases). In germline, CDR1 is LGHNA, CDR2 YNFKEQ. There are 16 residues in the CDR3.

The V and J genes are TRBV29-1 and TRBJ2-3; D remains ambiguous. Germline-derived CDR1 and CDR2 are SQVTM and ANQGSEA. This CDR3 contains 13 residues. CDR3 residues: CSAYAQESDTQYF. The CDR3 DNA reads as TGCAGTGCTTATGCCCAGGAATCAGATACGCAGTATTTT.

This clonotype was counted ten times or more. In DNA, the CDR3 is TGTGCCTCCCTGGGGGGCGGTCGCACTGAAGCTTTCTTT. Protein: CASLGGGRTEAFF. The chain combines TRBV18 with TRBJ1-1, with a tentative D call TRBD1 (6 bases). Looked up from germline, CDR1 is KGHSH and CDR2 is LQKENI. V lost 11 bases and J lost 4, with 17 bases in between. The length of the CDR3 is 13 residues.

This clonotype was counted ten times or more. This chain connects TRBV19 to TRBJ1-2, with unresolved D. Trimming took off 6 bases at V and 5 bases at J, with 10 bases between the two ends. The germline gives CDR1 LNHDA, CDR2 SQIVND (reference sequence). This CDR3 comprises 12 residues. As DNA, the CDR3 is TGTGCCAGTAGCCTTACGGGGTATGGCTACACCTTC. Amino acids: CASSLTGYGYTF.

There are a few counts of this clonotype. The V and J genes are TRBV6-6 and TRBJ2-7; TRBD1 matches at 11 bases. The CDR3 has 17 amino acids. V was clipped by 0 bases and J by 4 bases; unmatched bases: 8. CDR1 and CDR2 (germline): MNHNY, SVGAGI (reference sequence). This CDR3 reads CASSYSAVGTGGYEQYF. CDR3 coding DNA: TGTGCCAGCAGTTACTCGGCCGTCGGGACAGGGGGTTACGAGCAGTACTTC.

This clonotype was seen at least ten times. The J gene is TRBJ2-7, the V gene TRBV29-1; the D is unclear. CDR3 length: 11 residues. Trimming removed 0 bases at V and 7 bases at J, with 7 bases between. CDR1 and CDR2 (germline): SQVTM, ANQGSEA. CDR3 protein: CSVEEVGEQYF. The CDR3 region has the DNA TGCAGCGTTGAAGAGGTGGGGGAGCAGTACTTC.

This clonotype occurred a few times. This chain connects TRBV5-1 to TRBJ2-3; no clear D. CDR3 size: 15 residues. Germline values: CDR1 SGHRS, CDR2 YFSETQ. V lost 4 bases to trimming and J lost 2 bases, with 14 bases between them. DNA of the CDR3: TGCGCCAGCAGCAATACTCCGACATCCACAGATACGCAGTATTTT. It yields the protein CASSNTPTSTDTQYF.

This clonotype has a count of ten or more. V usage is TRBV12-3 or TRBV12-4 and J usage is TRBJ1-1; the match to TRBD1 covers 8 bases. CDR3 length: 17 residues. The ends lost 7 bases at V and 5 bases at J; junction bases unmatched: 18. The CDR3 DNA follows: TGTGCCAGCATCCTCAGGGGGCGCGGAGTGAGGACGACTGAAGCTTTCTTT. Encoded protein: CASILRGRGVRTTEAFF.

This clonotype was observed at least ten times. The chain recombines TRBV12-3 or TRBV12-4 with TRBJ2-3, with D perhaps matching TRBD1 (5 bases). The V gene lost 5 bases and the J gene lost 4 bases, with 10 bases spanning the gap. The CDR3 loop spans 13 amino acids. The CDR3 sequence is CASSPTDPDTQYF. CDR3 DNA: TGTGCCAGCAGTCCGACAGATCCAGATACGCAGTATTTT.

The genes are TRBV20-1 and TRBJ2-1; 12 nucleotides line up with TRBD2. V gave up 4 bases and J gave up 9 bases; unmatched junction bases: 7. Germline V CDR1 and CDR2: DFQATT, SNEGSKA (reference sequence). This CDR3 is 14 amino acids long. Written as DNA, the CDR3 is TGCAGTGCTACCGAACTAGCGGGGGGACTTGAGCAGTTCTTC. Its translation: CSATELAGGLEQFF.

In its sample, this clonotype was seen a few times. This rearrangement joins TRBV28 to TRBJ2-7; TRBD1 matches 9 bases. This CDR3 spans 14 amino acids. J gave up 2 bases and V 7 bases, and 6 bases lay outside the gene matches. CDR1 MDHEN and CDR2 SYDVKM come from the germline V gene. The CDR3 spells CASTAGTGTYEQYF. The CDR3 coding sequence is TGTGCCAGCACCGCGGGGACAGGGACCTACGAGCAGTACTTC.

Only a few counts were recorded for this clonotype. J is TRBJ2-7 and V is TRBV25-1; 7 nucleotides line up with TRBD1. CDR1 and CDR2 (germline): MGHDK, SYGVNS. CDR3 size: 15 residues. V dropped 5 bases and J dropped 0; count of bases not matched to a gene: 7. DNA for the CDR3: TGTGCCAGCAGTCTAGGGGGCCCTAGCTCCTACGAGCAGTACTTC. Amino acids: CASSLGGPSSYEQYF.

The chain couples TRBV5-1 to TRBJ1-2, with TRBD1 as a possible D gene (5 bases). V gave up 1 base and J gave up 3 bases, with 7 bases separating them. CDR1 is SGHRS, CDR2 YFSETQ, per germline. The CDR3 runs 13 residues. CDR3 sequence (DNA): TGCGCCAGCAGCTTGACCAGGGACTATGGCTACACCTTC. It is translated as CASSLTRDYGYTF.

This clonotype was picked up many times. DNA of the CDR3: TGTGCCAGCAGCTCCCGACAGTACAATGAGCAGTTCTTC. Protein sequence: CASSSRQYNEQFF. V is TRBV14 and J is TRBJ2-1, with D possibly TRBD1 on 5 matching bases. The CDR3 has 13 residues. The germline V gene encodes CDR1 SGHDN and CDR2 FVKESK. Deletions cut 5 bases from V and 4 bases from J, with 9 bases between. The full variable domain, completed using reference TRBV14 and TRBJ2-1, is EAGVTQFPSHSVIEKGQTVTLRCDPISGHDNLYWYRRVMGKEIKFLLHFVKESKQDESGMPNNRFLAERTGGTYSTLKVQPAELEDSGVYFCASSSRQYNEQFFGPGTRLTVL.